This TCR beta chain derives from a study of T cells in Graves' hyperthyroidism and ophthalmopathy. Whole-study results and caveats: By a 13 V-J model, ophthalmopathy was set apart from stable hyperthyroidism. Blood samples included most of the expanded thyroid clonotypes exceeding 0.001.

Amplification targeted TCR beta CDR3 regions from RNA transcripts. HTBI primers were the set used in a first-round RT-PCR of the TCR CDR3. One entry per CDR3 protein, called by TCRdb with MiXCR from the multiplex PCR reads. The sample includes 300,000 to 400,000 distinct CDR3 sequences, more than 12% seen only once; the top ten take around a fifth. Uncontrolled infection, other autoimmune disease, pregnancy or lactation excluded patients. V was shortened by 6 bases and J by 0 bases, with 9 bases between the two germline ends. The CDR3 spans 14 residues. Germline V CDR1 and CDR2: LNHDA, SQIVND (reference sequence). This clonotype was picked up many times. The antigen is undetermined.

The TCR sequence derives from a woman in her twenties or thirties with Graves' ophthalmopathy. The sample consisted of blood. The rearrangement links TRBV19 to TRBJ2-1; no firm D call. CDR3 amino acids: CASRAGISYNEQFF. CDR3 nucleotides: TGTGCCAGTAGAGCTGGGATCTCCTACAATGAGCAGTTCTTC.